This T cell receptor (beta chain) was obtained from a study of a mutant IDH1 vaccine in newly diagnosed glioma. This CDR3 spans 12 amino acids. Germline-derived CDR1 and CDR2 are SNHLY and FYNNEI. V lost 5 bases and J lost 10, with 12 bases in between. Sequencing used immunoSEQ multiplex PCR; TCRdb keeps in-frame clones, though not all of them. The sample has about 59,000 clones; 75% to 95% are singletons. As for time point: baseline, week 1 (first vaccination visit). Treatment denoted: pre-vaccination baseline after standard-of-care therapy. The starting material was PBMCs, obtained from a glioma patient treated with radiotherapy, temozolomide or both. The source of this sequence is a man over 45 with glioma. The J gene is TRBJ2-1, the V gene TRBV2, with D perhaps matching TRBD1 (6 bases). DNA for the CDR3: TGTGCCAGCAGTACCGGGACACTAGAGCAGTTCTTC. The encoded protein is CASSTGTLEQFF.